This T cell receptor (beta chain) was recovered during a study of molecular identifiers for immune sequencing clone quantification (dated by TCRdb to the late 2010s). Context from the whole study: In a replicate experiment, RNA from roughly 20,000 or 100,000 naive CD8 T cells was split into five aliquots, four of which were sequenced. This methods study benchmarked molecular-identifier clustering-based TCR repertoire sequencing (MIDCIRS) and TCR RNA copy counting, using CD8 T cells to do so. What the study reported, not specific to this receptor: The naive libraries included spiked-in Jurkat TCR RNA (about ten copies' worth), and this Jurkat TCR RNA is not part of the donor repertoire. When barcode sub-clustering was not used, chimeric consensus sequences inflated TCR diversity, with chimeras reaching as high as 47%. A single cell's worth of spiked-in Jurkat TCR RNA was reported detectable even among 900,000 to 1,000,000 naive CD8 T cells. In CMV-specific effector cells, clones with more than 20 RNA copies contained over 97% of molecules, whereas in naive cells such clones contained under 1% of molecules. Modeling gave about three recovered TCR RNA copies per cell versus approximately 11 by digital PCR, implying roughly 28% capture efficiency. Highly expanded clone sizes could be underestimated because identical TCR molecules may share a barcode.

The library was produced with PCR. Instrument used: NextSeq 500. Preparation of bulk TCR libraries followed a previously described approach, with the TCR primers listed in Table S5. Purification of total RNA was performed with the Qiagen AllPrep DNA/RNA kit. Before any analysis, reads coming from multiple sequencing runs of the same library were combined into one pool. For the original study's pipeline: Reads were retained only if the reads had an exact TCR constant sequence, and the retained reads were trimmed to 150 nt and grouped according to their 12-nt molecular barcodes. Reads inside each barcode group were sub-clustered using a 15% Levenshtein threshold, and a quality-weighted consensus sequence was constructed for each RNA molecule. Non-functional sequences were excluded, and lower-count sequences lying one edit away from another sequence were also excluded. Based on fitting two negative binomial distributions, any barcode sub-cluster with under 20% of the maximum read count was discarded. TCRdb ran its own pipeline on the public reads, namely fastp trimming at Q25 and MiXCR clone calling, and kept in-frame beta chains. Duplicate CDR3 protein sequences are folded into a single record with the most common DNA and genes. TCRdb's processing, not the authors', yielded these V and J calls. Recorded for this sample are approximately 100,000 distinct CDR3 sequences; roughly 34% of them occurred a single time. Under 5.5% of the sample comes from the top ten.

After removal of 8 bases from V and 5 bases from J, the junction retains 14 bases not matched to a gene. The CDR3 holds 16 amino acids from the cysteine to the phenylalanine. Just the 48-base CDR3 DNA is kept, in frame starting at base 1. CDR1 and CDR2, looked up from the germline V gene (reference sequence), are MNHEY and SMNVEV. In the case of this clonotype: It has no known antigen specificity. A single base separates this from a much larger clone, so it may be a read error.

Naive CD8 T cell libraries were made from about 20,000 to 1,000,000 sorted cells using 10%, 30% or 50% of purified RNA. Naive CD8 T cells, defined as CD8+CD4-CCR7+CD45RA+, were FACS-sorted into RLT Plus buffer on a BD FACSAria II. To test detection sensitivity, Jurkat RNA equivalent to about ten TCR copies was spiked into samples of about 19,000-1,000,000 naive CD8 T cells. CD8 T cells were enriched with RosetteSep CD8+ T Cell Enrichment Cocktail and Ficoll-Paque, followed by ACK red cell lysis. Material for sequencing was naive CD8+ T cells from blood, with Jurkat cell RNA spiked in. The cell subset or site label, read with the paper, signifies: FACS-sorted CD8+CD4-CCR7+CD45RA+ naive T cells. The chain is assembled from TRBV27 and TRBJ1-1; TRBD1 lines up with 10 middle nucleotides. This receptor was identified in a human donor in good health. Some libraries in this study had Jurkat cell RNA spiked in. The DNA sequence is given as TGTGCCAGCGGTTCGGACTACGGACAGGGGGAGACTGAAGCTTTCTTT. Its product reads: CASGSDYGQGETEAFF.